These T cell receptor beta chains were read from a single sample in a study of shared clonotypes between healthy human individuals. Profiling relied on immunoSEQ multiplex PCR, and the TCRdb table lists in-frame clones only, not all of them. The repertoire has 2 million to 2.5 million clones, approximately 94% of them found once; the top ten carry more than 1.5%. The specimen sequenced was naive CD8+ T cells from PBMCs. The receptors were gathered from a man younger than 30 in good health. Some clones in this sample may be carry-over from other donors' samples. CDR3s leave out the opening cysteine and the closing phenylalanine or tryptophan.

TRBV15 | ATSRRGSNQPQH
TRBV13 | ASGQTSGGREETQY
TRBV5-1 | ASSLTRDQETQY
TRBV5-1 | ASSPGPFSGNTIY
TRBV2 | ASETGSSGNQPQH
TRBV4-2 | ASSLSLGGSTDTQY
TRBV6-4 | ASSDRLAGGIDTQY
TRBV27 | ASSLLGGRGTDTQY
TRBV7-6 | ASSPGRNQPQH
TRBV5-6 | ASSLIAGAGYEQY
TRBV28 | ASSQPRGNTEAF
TRBV28 | ASSQGWESLGEQF
TRBV27 | ASSSYRTSGTYNEQF
TRBV13 | ASSPGQGLAETQY
TRBV11-1 | ASSPGLAGGLGYEQY
TRBV29-1 | SVGGTASTEAF
TRBV27 | ASTGRGTLNEQF
TRBV28 | ASSPEDPRSSYEQY
TRBV4-1 | ATSDVGELF
TRBV7-9 | ASSLMSGRNGEQY
TRBV6-1 | ASSEASFAYEQY
TRBV19 | ASSPAGELF
TRBV7-2 | ASSLEMGIQRNIQY
TRBV10-2 | ASSESTLSSYNEQF
TRBV7-9 | ASSSTRDRGSYEQY
TRBV9 | ASSVDSTYEQY
TRBV18 | ASSPRGQGIGTEAF
TRBV27 | ASSLPGQGRTEAF
TRBV7-9 | ASTPTVQGGETQY
TRBV14 | ASSQTGQTYEQY
TRBV2 | ASSEMGLAKTLTDTQY
TRBV7-3 | ASSLIGAGGGDTQY
TRBV4-3 | ASSHPSGRETDTQY
TRBV18 | ASSPLPSGGDEQF
TRBV2 | ASSESVVPGGGVGKTQY
TRBV6-1 | ASTETGGLRGYT
TRBV5-4 | ASSLGLLSYEQY
TRBV5-6 | ASSFLVSYNEQF
TRBV11-2 | ASSRRRGGSNQPQH
TRBV6-5 | ASSYRGPYGYT
TRBV7-9 | ASRLAGVSYNEQF
TRBV4-2 | ASSQEQGAVETQY
TRBV27 | ASSPHRRGVHEQY
TRBV6-1 | AGSRQNPYNEQF
TRBV7-3 | ASSWSGRGGEQF
TRBV9 | ASSAAPGGSYEQY